The next 27 T cell receptor beta chains were all read from a single sample in a study of T cells in Graves' hyperthyroidism and ophthalmopathy. TCR beta CDR3 region amplification was performed from RNA transcripts. The HTBI primer set was used in a first-round RT-PCR of the TCR CDR3. TCRdb re-called the multiplex PCR reads through MiXCR, storing one row per CDR3 protein. The sample lists under 350,000 distinct CDR3 sequences, about an eighth seen once, with 34% in the top ten. Input material: blood. Receptors originate from a middle-aged woman with Graves' ophthalmopathy.

The sample holds a few counts of this clonotype. CDR3 protein: CASSPFTGQGVGEQFF. As DNA, the CDR3 is TGTGCCAGCTCACCATTCACGGGACAGGGGGTCGGTGAGCAGTTCTTC. This chain joins TRBV18 and TRBJ2-1; 11 bases agree with TRBD1. Germline CDR1 reads KGHSH; CDR2 reads LQKENI. V lost 2 bases to trimming and J lost 9 bases; unmatched junction nucleotides: 9. The CDR3 has 16 residues.

CDR3: CASSPIDRGHTEAFF. CDR3 bases: TGCGCCAGCAGCCCGATAGACAGGGGGCACACTGAAGCTTTCTTT. This chain links TRBV5-1 with TRBJ1-1, with 10 nucleotides matching TRBD1. Trimming removed 4 bases from V and 3 bases from J; junction bases left unmatched: 6. Germline CDR1 is SGHRS and CDR2 is YFSETQ. The CDR3 sequence is 15 residues long. Full variable domain (missing parts from reference TRBV5-1 and TRBJ1-1): KAGVTQTPRYLIKTRGQQVTLSCSPISGHRSVSWYQQTPGQGLQFLFEYFSETQRNKGNFPGRFSGRQFSNSRSEMNVSTLELGDSALYLCASSPIDRGHTEAFFGQGTRLTVV.

This clonotype was found many times. The chain recombines TRBV11-2 with TRBJ2-1; the D is unclear. V was trimmed by 5 bases and J by 2 bases, leaving 7 bases between them. The CDR3 extends over 13 amino acids. Per the germline V gene, CDR1 is SGHAT and CDR2 is FQNNGV. As DNA, the CDR3 is TGTGCCAGCAGCCCACCCGCCTACAATGAGCAGTTCTTC. Its protein is CASSPPAYNEQFF.

In this sample, this clonotype turned up many times. This chain links TRBV12-3 or TRBV12-4 with TRBJ1-5; TRBD1 is a possible D gene (6 bases). V shed 8 bases and J shed 2 bases, with 13 bases lying between them. This CDR3 has 14 residues. The CDR3: CASLRGQRNQPQHF. CDR3 in DNA: TGTGCCAGCTTACGTGGACAGCGCAATCAGCCCCAGCATTTT.

This clonotype came up many times. The chain carries TRBV29-1 and TRBJ2-5, with TRBD1 matching over 7 bases. Germline V lookup: CDR1 SQVTM, CDR2 ANQGSEA. V lost 1 base to trimming and J lost 4 bases; unmatched junction nucleotides: 9. This CDR3 contains 15 residues. The CDR3 bases are TGCAGCGTTGAAGGAGTAGAGGGGGCGGGAGAGACCCAGTACTTC. Amino acid sequence: CSVEGVEGAGETQYF.

The DNA of the CDR3 is TGTGCCAGTACCCCAACGGGTCTCACAGATACGCAGTATTTT. Translation gives CASTPTGLTDTQYF. The chain employs TRBV19 and TRBJ2-3; D ambiguous. Germline CDR1 reads LNHDA; CDR2 reads SQIVND (reference sequence). Trimming shortened V by 7 bases and J by 2 bases, and 13 bases separated the two germline ends. This CDR3 is built from 14 residues.

The chain couples TRBV6-2 or TRBV6-3 to TRBJ1-5; no definite D call. The CDR3 loop spans 15 amino acids. Germline values: CDR1 MNHEY, CDR2 SVGEGT. V was shortened by 2 bases and J by 3 bases, with 11 bases between the two germline ends. The CDR3 here is CASSYAGRYNQPQHF. CDR3 sequence (DNA): TGTGCCAGCAGTTACGCGGGCCGGTACAATCAGCCCCAGCATTTT.

This clonotype was counted between two and nine times. The chain links TRBV20-1 to TRBJ1-1, with 8 bases fitting TRBD1. The CDR3 is 16 residues long. The V gene's germline CDR1 is DFQATT and CDR2 SNEGSKA (reference sequence). V shed 1 base, J shed 0 bases, and the junction held 7 bases outside the gene matches. The DNA of the CDR3 is TGCAGTGCTAGAGCCCTTCTGGGACAGGTGAACACTGAAGCTTTCTTT. Its translation is CSARALLGQVNTEAFF.

This clonotype was seen repeatedly, ten times or more. V gene TRBV15 combines with J gene TRBJ2-7, with D perhaps matching TRBD2 (5 bases). The CDR3 spans 13 residues. Germline assignment: CDR1 LNHNV and CDR2 YYDKDF (reference sequence). V lost 1 base and J lost 4, with 8 bases in between. The CDR3 bases are TGTGCCACCAGCAGAGGTGGGGAGTACGAGCAGTACTTC. Translated, it gives CATSRGGEYEQYF.

This clonotype has at least ten counts. The chain carries TRBV11-2 and TRBJ2-1; D may correspond to TRBD1 or TRBD2 (5 bases each). The ends were cut back, 5 bases at V and 2 bases at J, with 10 bases in the middle. The germline CDR1 and CDR2 sequences are SGHAT and FQNNGV. The CDR3 totals 14 residues. The CDR3 is CASSPGTTYNEQFF. CDR3 DNA: TGTGCCAGCAGCCCCGGGACCACCTACAATGAGCAGTTCTTC.

This clonotype has only a few counts. V and J are TRBV7-8 and TRBJ2-3, with a possible D match to TRBD2 (5 bases). V lost 8 bases and J lost 5, with 8 bases in between. The CDR3 extends over 11 amino acids. Germline V gene sequence: CDR1 SGHVS, CDR2 FQNEAQ. CDR3 protein: CASAAGDTQYF. CDR3 sequence (DNA): TGTGCCAGCGCCGCGGGAGATACGCAGTATTTT.

This clonotype was detected only a few times. The chain joins TRBV19 to TRBJ1-5, with D unresolved. Trimming stripped 4 bases from V and 3 bases from J, with 16 bases between. The CDR3 totals 16 residues. Germline V CDR1 and CDR2: LNHDA, SQIVND (reference sequence). The CDR3 is CASSTPHALFNQPQHF. For the CDR3, the DNA is TGTGCCAGTAGTACCCCCCATGCGCTCTTCAATCAGCCCCAGCATTTT. Full variable domain (outside the CDR3, taken from reference TRBV19 and TRBJ1-5): DGGITQSPKYLFRKEGQNVTLSCEQNLNHDAMYWYRQDPGQGLRLIYYSQIVNDFQKGDIAEGYSVSREKKESFPLTVTSAQKNPTAFYLCASSTPHALFNQPQHFGDGTRLSIL.

V is TRBV11-3 and J is TRBJ1-6; no clear D. The V and J ends lost 5 bases and 6 bases respectively, with 14 bases between them. Germline CDR1 SGHNT, CDR2 YENEEA. This CDR3 has 15 amino acids. In DNA form, the CDR3 reads TGTGCCAGCAGCATCGAGGCACATCCTAATTCACCCCTCCACTTT. Translating gives CASSIEAHPNSPLHF.

This clonotype showed up many times. The V call is TRBV5-1, the J call TRBJ1-1; TRBD1 matches 8 bases. The CDR3 has 13 amino acids. CDR1 and CDR2 from the germline V gene are SGHRS and YFSETQ. Germline trimming cut 6 bases from V and 5 bases from J; bases unmatched to any gene: 6. This CDR3 is CASMQGANTEAFF. DNA of the CDR3: TGCGCCAGCATGCAGGGGGCGAATACTGAAGCTTTCTTT.

The V call is TRBV5-1, the J call TRBJ1-2; D is perhaps TRBD1 (5 bases). Germline CDR1 SGHRS, CDR2 YFSETQ. Trimming pared 0 bases from V and 4 bases from J, leaving 10 bases between. The CDR3 runs 14 residues. CDR3 nucleotide sequence: TGCGCCAGCAGCTTGGACGGGACTTCCTATGGCTACACCTTC. This gives the protein CASSLDGTSYGYTF.

This clonotype was seen only a few times. This sequence joins TRBV19 and TRBJ1-3; D is unresolved. V lost 2 bases and J 0 bases, leaving 11 bases between the germline ends. CDR3 length: 16 amino acids. Germline CDR1 reads LNHDA; CDR2 reads SQIVND (reference sequence). CDR3 in DNA: TGTGCCAGTAGTATATCCCCTCAAGGCTCTGGAAACACCATATATTTT. Protein product: CASSISPQGSGNTIYF.

On this clonotype: The CDR3 does not end in the conserved phenylalanine or tryptophan, so this is likely a read error. The genes are TRBV11-1 and TRBJ1-5, with 8 bases matching TRBD1. The germline CDR1 and CDR2 sequences are SGHAT and FQDESV (reference sequence). The CDR3 runs to 17 residues. This CDR3 is CASSQADRGAGLRPQHV. CDR3 DNA sequence: TGCGCCAGCAGCCAAGCCGACAGGGGCGCGGGCCTTCGGCCCCAGCATGTT.

The rearrangement joins TRBV7-9 to TRBJ1-2, with 11 bases aligning to TRBD1. Trimming took 4 bases from V and 3 from J; bases not matched to a gene: 28. Germline-derived CDR1 and CDR2 are SEHNR and FQNEAQ (reference sequence). The CDR3 totals 23 residues. In DNA form, the CDR3 reads TGTGCCAGCAGCTCTTCCAACCCGCGGACAGGGGGCATATTTAGTCAATACGACTATGGCTACACCTTC. It codes for CASSSSNPRTGGIFSQYDYGYTF.

This clonotype showed up many times. The chain links TRBV28 to TRBJ1-3, with 8 bases aligning to TRBD1. This CDR3 region has 15 residues. Germline CDR1 reads MDHEN; CDR2 reads SYDVKM. With 3 bases clipped from V and 3 bases from J, the junction kept 4 bases outside the gene matches. This chain's CDR3 is CASSFDRGGGNTIYF. The CDR3 bases are TGTGCCAGCAGTTTCGACAGGGGAGGTGGAAACACCATATATTTT. The entire variable domain, with the rest obtained from reference TRBV28 and TRBJ1-3, is as follows: DVKVTQSSRYLVKRTGEKVFLECVQDMDHENMFWYRQDPGLGLRLIYFSYDVKMKEKGDIPEGYSVSREKKERFSLILESASTNQTSMYLCASSFDRGGGNTIYFGEGSWLTVV.

This clonotype was seen ten or more times. The gene calls are TRBV7-8 and TRBJ2-3; no reliable D call. With 7 bases removed from V and 4 bases from J, the gap between germline ends came to 15 bases. Germline CDR1 SGHVS, CDR2 FQNEAQ. CDR3 length equals 14 residues. In DNA, the CDR3 is TGTGCCAGCACCCTTAGATCCAGTGCAGATACGCAGTATTTT. Encoded protein: CASTLRSSADTQYF.

This clonotype was counted ten times or more. The chain couples TRBV7-8 to TRBJ2-3; a weak D match, TRBD2 (5 bases). Germline loops: CDR1 SGHVS, CDR2 FQNEAQ. CDR3 length equals 14 residues. V lost 8 bases and J lost 7, with 19 bases in between. CDR3 loop: CASGTGSKGYTQYF. The CDR3 DNA reads as TGTGCCAGCGGAACGGGATCTAAAGGATATACGCAGTATTTT.

This clonotype was seen at least ten times. This chain joins TRBV6-1 and TRBJ2-1; D might be TRBD2 (6 bases). CDR1 and CDR2 from the germline V gene are MNHNS and SASEGT. This CDR3 spans 14 amino acids. V was clipped by 6 bases and J by 5 bases, with 14 bases between them. The CDR3 spells CASSAGPRNNEQFF. The CDR3 coding sequence is TGTGCCAGCAGCGCGGGGCCGAGGAACAATGAGCAGTTCTTC.

A note on this clonotype: This clone may be a read error of a much larger clone one base away. The V and J genes are TRBV11-2 and TRBJ2-1, with a weak D call TRBD2 (6 bases). Deletions cut 5 bases from V and 0 bases from J, with 17 bases between. This CDR3 comprises 17 residues. Looked up from germline, CDR1 is SGHAT and CDR2 is FQNNGV. CDR3 bases: TGTGCCAGCAGCCCTACGCTAGCGTTTAGCTCCTACAATGAGCAGTTCTTC. Its translation: CASSPTLAFSSYNEQFF.

Details on this clonotype: The junction shows a germline mismatch at one end, possibly a read error. The chain uses TRBV29-1 and TRBJ2-5; 7 nucleotides line up with TRBD2. The germline V gene encodes CDR1 SQVTM and CDR2 ANQGSEA. The CDR3 totals 11 residues. The CDR3 DNA reads TGCAGCATTGAGGGGCTAGCGGCCCAGTACTTC. As protein: CSIEGLAAQYF. The full variable domain, with the rest looked up from reference TRBV29-1 and TRBJ2-5, is SAVISQKPSRDICQRGTSLTIQCQVDSQVTMMFWYRQQPGQSLTLIATANQGSEATYESGFVIDKFPISRPNLTFSTLTVSNMSPEDSSIYLCSIEGLAAQYFGPGTRLLVL.

This clonotype came up many times. The chain employs TRBV3-1 and TRBJ2-7; TRBD2 agrees at 7 bases. Germline CDR1 LGHDT, CDR2 YNNKEL (reference sequence). The CDR3 runs 14 residues. Trimming cost V 4 bases and J 2 bases; bases outside gene matches: 5. Here the CDR3 DNA reads TGTGCCAGCAGCCCCAGACTAGCCCCCTACGAGCAGTACTTC. It yields the protein CASSPRLAPYEQYF.

This clonotype was seen ten or more times. The rearrangement joins TRBV11-2 to TRBJ2-1, with 7 bases matching TRBD1. CDR1 is SGHAT and CDR2 is FQNNGV in the germline V gene. This CDR3 has 15 amino acids. V lost 0 bases and J lost 5; bases outside the gene matches: 4. DNA of the CDR3: TGTGCCAGCAGCTTAGAGGACAGGCCAAACAATGAGCAGTTCTTC. Translation gives CASSLEDRPNNEQFF.

This clonotype was seen at least ten times. This rearrangement joins TRBV20-1 to TRBJ1-1; no reliable D call. CDR3 size: 13 residues. CDR1 and CDR2 (germline): DFQATT, SNEGSKA (reference sequence). Trimming pared 3 bases from V and 1 base from J, leaving 9 bases between. CDR3 amino acids: CSARSSENTEAFF. The CDR3 nucleotides read TGCAGTGCTAGGAGCAGTGAGAACACTGAAGCTTTCTTT.